This T cell receptor (beta chain) was profiled in a study of blood T cell repertoires in COVID-19. Generated by immunoSEQ multiplex PCR, the TCRdb table keeps only in-frame clones and is missing some. The sample shows approximately 200,000 clones, approximately 84% of them seen only once. Germline CDR1 is LNHDA and CDR2 is SQIVND (reference sequence). The ends lost 7 bases at V and 4 bases at J; junction bases unmatched: 7. The CDR3 is 15 residues long. This clone was counted once. This chain joins TRBV19 and TRBJ1-2; TRBD1 matches at 12 bases. This TCR derives from a man aged 55 to 70 who had recovered from COVID-19. The specimen sequenced was PBMCs or T cells enriched from blood (not recorded which). CDR3 bases: TGTGCCAGTAACACCGGGACAGGGGGCACCTATGGCTACACCTTC. Translated: CASNTGTGGTYGYTF.